This T cell receptor beta chain comes out of a study of T cell responses to AZD1222 COVID-19 vaccine (dated by TCRdb to about 2021). In terms of the full investigation: Because spike-specific TCR depth and breadth did not differ between the two schedules, AZD1222 recipients who got a second dose at roughly 4 weeks were pooled with those who got a second dose at roughly 12 weeks. A total of 233 trial participants underwent TCR sequencing, of whom about 210 had received two doses of AZD1222 and roughly 26 had received two doses of the MenACWY control vaccine. Trial participants were enrolled by age into 18-55, 56-69 and 70-plus year subgroups, with approximately 150, 30 and 60 TCR-sequenced participants respectively.

What the work shows at the level of the full study, not this receptor alone: Only five to seven AZD1222 recipients were SARS-CoV-2 seropositive at baseline, limiting conclusions about previously exposed vaccinees. The 56-69-year group was small, and its depth increase did not reach significance, likely because of low power. Participants were mostly white British, with more females than males. The authors suggested clonal diversity may have been underestimated. Reportedly, close to half of the unique spike-specific TCRs recognized epitopes lying outside the regions that are mutated in the B.1.351 and B.1.1.7 variants. A significant rise in spike-specific TCR breadth and depth was observed after two AZD1222 doses relative to day 0 and relative to MenACWY recipients. The whole spike protein was spanned by vaccine-associated CD4 TCRs, and dominant responses were seen in regions 160-218 and 743-854. Because no day 14 peak-response samples were available, the repertoires could be characterized only after the peak T cell response.

The time point label for this specimen denotes: baseline before first vaccination. Vaccinee samples were obtained from the UK trials COV001 and COV002, which included a single-blind randomized controlled phase 2/3 trial of AZD1222 (ChAdOx1 nCoV-19) in healthy adults. Trial participant PBMC samples were collected at day 0 and day 28 after the second dose for TCRbeta chain sequencing. Remarks on this clone: Which antigen it targets is not known. Base qualities are not at hand, and no much larger clone is one base apart.

Measured from the cysteine to the phenylalanine, the CDR3 is 14 residues long. Only CDR3 DNA remains: 42 bases, in frame from the first base. CDR1 is given as SGHRS and CDR2 as YFSETQ, both from the germline V gene. V is pruned by 3 bases and J by 5 bases, leaving 5 bases of the junction without a gene match. The CDR3 regions of human TCRbeta chains were analyzed by immunosequencing. In the paper's pipeline: TCRs in the repertoires were matched against a reference library of SARS-CoV-2-specific TCRs that had been generated with the MIRA antigen-specificity platform. Breadth was defined as the fraction of unique TCRs that were SARS-CoV-2-associated. Depth was defined as the fraction of total T cells that were SARS-CoV-2-associated. Using the MIRA data, each spike-specific TCR was mapped to the spike region that the TCR reacts to and placed in a CD4 or CD8 class. Log10-transformed breadth and depth values were compared by one-way ANOVA with Sidak's multiple comparisons tests. Held by TCRdb, this immuneACCESS table contains in-frame sequences only and omits some clones. Under half of the omission traces to an unresolved V gene where checked; the cause of the rest is unknown. Clonal size and the V and J genes are those of that table, whereas D and trimming came from the DNA. The sample profile shows about 97,000 clones; roughly 90% of them were found once. 6.5% to 8% of the sample is taken by the ten largest.

The TCR was taken from an adult in good health. The V and J segments used are TRBV5-1 and TRBJ1-5, and 7 junction bases match TRBD1. The sequencing here drew on peripheral blood, taken on day 0 of AZD1222 vaccination. The CDR3 loop reads CASSSGQPDQPQHF. The DNA reads as follows: TGCGCCAGCAGCTCGGGACAGCCTGATCAGCCCCAGCATTTT.